Listed below are T cell receptor beta chains from one sample, sequenced in a study of T cell responses to AZD1222 COVID-19 vaccine. Measured with immunoSEQ multiplex PCR; TCRdb has only the in-frame clones, and not every one. The sample lists about 110,000 clones, roughly nine tenths seen once, with around 5% in the top ten. The material was peripheral blood, obtained on day 0 of AZD1222 vaccination. The receptor source for this set is an adult in good health. The CDR3 runs from the conserved cysteine through the conserved F or W. Fields, in order: V gene, D gene, clone size, J gene, CDR3 protein, CDR3 DNA. D genes are given only for firm matches. The size entry is marked missing in some rows and otherwise reads once, few, many or a size class.

>TRBV18|NA|NA|TRBJ2-3
CASSPPNSVIPDTQYF
TGTGCCAGCTCACCACCAAATAGCGTAATTCCAGATACGCAGTATTTT
>TRBV7-2|NA|NA|TRBJ2-7
CASSFREAYEQYF
TGTGCCAGCAGCTTCAGAGAGGCCTACGAGCAGTACTTC
>TRBV7-2|NA|NA|TRBJ1-2
CASSSTARAYGYTF
TGTGCCAGCAGCTCGACGGCCAGGGCCTATGGCTACACCTTC
>TRBV19|NA|NA|TRBJ2-7
CATQQGGAYEQYF
TGTGCCACCCAACAAGGGGGGGCCTACGAGCAGTACTTC
>TRBV6-5|NA|NA|TRBJ1-2
CASSYSPQGGYGYTF
TGTGCCAGCAGTTACTCCCCCCAGGGCGGCTATGGCTACACCTTC
>TRBV19|TRBD2|NA|TRBJ2-1
CASSRVAGLAAAEQFF
TGTGCCAGTAGTAGGGTAGCGGGACTAGCGGCGGCTGAGCAGTTCTTC
>TRBV4-3|NA|NA|TRBJ2-1
CASSQIGRFNEQFF
TGCGCCAGCAGCCAAATCGGCAGATTCAATGAGCAGTTCTTC
>TRBV28|NA|NA|TRBJ1-2
CASSLRDGYTF
TGTGCCAGCAGTCTCCGCGATGGCTACACCTTC
>TRBV5-1|NA|once|TRBJ2-3
CASSLGRGTDTQYF
TGCGCCAGCAGCTTGGGACGGGGAACGGATACGCAGTATTTT
>TRBV19|TRBD1|NA|TRBJ2-7
CASSRGQGPNEQYF
TGTGCCAGTAGTAGGGGACAGGGGCCCAACGAGCAGTACTTC
>TRBV7-3|TRBD1|NA|TRBJ1-2
CASSPGQENGYTF
TGTGCCAGCAGCCCGGGACAGGAGAATGGCTACACCTTC
>TRBV19|NA|NA|TRBJ2-3
CASSIRGDTQYF
TGTGCCAGTAGTATCCGGGGAGATACGCAGTATTTT
>TRBV27|TRBD2|NA|TRBJ2-1
CASSSGLAAYNEQFF
TGTGCCAGCAGTTCTGGACTAGCGGCCTACAATGAGCAGTTCTTC
>TRBV9|NA|NA|TRBJ2-7
CASSFGTGYEQYF
TGTGCCAGCAGCTTCGGAACAGGGTATGAGCAGTACTTC
>TRBV5-1|NA|NA|TRBJ2-6
CASSLGASGANVLTF
TGCGCCAGCAGCCTCGGCGCCTCTGGGGCCAACGTCCTGACTTTC
>TRBV28|NA|NA|TRBJ1-1
CASDRTLNTEAFF
TGTGCCAGTGACAGGACTTTGAACACTGAAGCTTTCTTT
>TRBV19|TRBD1|once|TRBJ2-4
CASTAGGVRNIQYF
TGTGCCAGTACGGCAGGGGGAGTTAGAAACATTCAGTACTTC
>TRBV10-3|NA|NA|TRBJ2-3
CAITLGGTDTQYF
TGTGCCATCACTCTAGGAGGAACAGATACGCAGTATTTT
>TRBV4-3|TRBD1|NA|TRBJ2-7
CASSQEGQGGYEQYF
TGCGCCAGCAGCCAGGAGGGACAGGGGGGGTACGAGCAGTACTTC
>TRBV7-8|NA|NA|TRBJ1-5
CASSQGPSQPQHF
TGTGCCAGCAGCCAGGGACCCTCACAGCCCCAGCATTTT
>TRBV28|TRBD1|NA|TRBJ1-6
CASTARTGGILPLHF
TGTGCCAGCACTGCTCGGACAGGGGGCATTTTACCCCTCCACTTT
>TRBV28|TRBD1|NA|TRBJ1-4
CASSRTGTGNEKLFF
TGTGCCAGCAGTAGGACCGGGACAGGGAATGAAAAACTGTTTTTT
>TRBV3-1/TRBV3-2|TRBD2|NA|TRBJ2-7
CASSQQPGLNYEQYF
TGTGCCAGCAGCCAACAACCGGGACTAAACTACGAGCAGTACTTC
>TRBV19|NA|NA|TRBJ1-3
CASSIGAASGNTIYF
TGTGCCAGTAGTATAGGGGCAGCCTCTGGAAACACCATATATTTT
>TRBV12-3/TRBV12-4|NA|once|TRBJ2-5
CASSIHVQETQYF
TGTGCCAGCAGTATACATGTACAAGAGACCCAGTACTTC
>TRBV24-1|TRBD1|NA|TRBJ2-1
CATSGTGGGLDHNEQFF
TGTGCCACCAGTGGGACAGGGGGCGGATTGGATCACAATGAGCAGTTCTTC
>TRBV10-3|NA|once|TRBJ2-7
CAISGGSSNHEQYF
TGTGCCATCAGTGGGGGTTCTAGTAACCACGAGCAGTACTTC
>TRBV25-1|NA|NA|TRBJ2-7
CASSESVVTGYEQYF
TGTGCCAGCAGTGAATCGGTAGTTACGGGCTACGAGCAGTACTTC
>TRBV29-1|TRBD2|NA|TRBJ2-3
CSVDGISGWGFGTDTQYF
TGCAGCGTTGATGGGATTAGCGGGTGGGGGTTTGGCACAGATACGCAGTATTTT
>TRBV19|NA|NA|TRBJ1-6
CAPLGWHAFLTLHF
TGTGCCCCTCTCGGGTGGCACGCATTCCTCACCCTCCACTTT
>TRBV9|TRBD1|NA|TRBJ1-5
CASSAVIGTGRAQPQHF
TGTGCCAGCAGCGCGGTGATAGGGACAGGGCGGGCTCAGCCCCAGCATTTT
>TRBV7-8|NA|NA|TRBJ1-1
CASSFTLLGGTNTEAFF
TGTGCCAGCAGCTTTACCCTATTGGGGGGAACGAACACTGAAGCTTTCTTT
>TRBV4-2|NA|NA|TRBJ1-2
CASSQDNTHNYGYTF
TGTGCCAGCAGCCAAGACAACACGCATAACTATGGCTACACCTTC
>TRBV6-5|TRBD2|NA|TRBJ2-3
CASSPRGSSADTQYF
TGTGCCAGCAGCCCCCGCGGGAGTTCAGCAGATACGCAGTATTTT